This T cell receptor beta chain emerged from a study of T cells in localized non-small cell lung cancer. The study, taken as a whole, reports: Since sequencing was restricted to only one region of the tumor, intratumor heterogeneity remains a possibility. Compared with tumor, uninvolved adjacent lung displayed greater T cell clonality, ranking highest overall.

Generated by immunoSEQ multiplex PCR, the TCRdb table keeps only in-frame clones and is missing some. The table has some 41,000 clones, around 83% seen once. As regards this clone: Antigen specificity is unknown.

Trimming removed 7 bases at V and 8 bases at J, with 23 bases between. Per germline, CDR1 SGHRS and CDR2 YFSETQ. The CDR3 totals 15 residues. This specimen was PBMCs, taken before any cancer treatment. V and J are TRBV5-1 and TRBJ2-3, with D maybe TRBD2 (5 bases). The source is a man aged 40 to 70 with stage II lung adenocarcinoma. Written as DNA, the CDR3 is TGCGCCAGCTCACAAAGGGAGACTCCTGGGGTTACGCAGTATTTT. It encodes CASSQRETPGVTQYF.